This is a list of T cell receptor beta chains from one sample in a study of T cells expressing NK-cell markers. One entry per CDR3 protein, without DNA, is what TCRdb gives after re-calling the 5' RACE reads. Recorded for this sample: about 390,000 distinct CDR3 sequences. The material sequenced was blood T cells: a sorted CD56 or NKG2C T cell subset, CD4+ or CD8+ T cells, or bulk PBMC T cells (not recorded which). Receptor source: a woman aged 50 to 65 in good health. The CDR3 runs from the conserved cysteine through the conserved F or W.

J: TRBJ2-7; V: TRBV20-1; CDR3: CSARVSGTSRPYEQYF
J: TRBJ2-1; V: TRBV11-2; CDR3: CASSRMAGSSYNEQFF
J: TRBJ2-3; V: TRBV3-1; CDR3: CASSLYKAGLSGRWDTQYF
J: TRBJ1-2; V: TRBV6-5; CDR3: CASTETGSEGYTF
J: TRBJ2-5; V: TRBV3-1; CDR3: CASSDQTILAGPHGAQYF
J: TRBJ2-5; V: TRBV11-3; CDR3: CASSFRKGQRETQYF
J: TRBJ2-1; V: TRBV11-2; CDR3: CASSQGISGAYNEQFF
J: TRBJ2-1; V: TRBV27; CDR3: CASNSLAGMDNEQFF
J: TRBJ2-3; V: TRBV7-2; CDR3: CASSLPSYADTQYF
J: TRBJ2-7; V: TRBV29-1; CDR3: CSTPRGTGPYEQYF
J: TRBJ2-2; V: TRBV5-1; CDR3: CASSVGGAGGELFF
J: TRBJ2-2; V: TRBV6-6; CDR3: CASNAGANTGELFF
J: TRBJ2-1; V: TRBV27; CDR3: CASSWDGGPQVNNEQFF
J: TRBJ2-5; V: TRBV29-1; CDR3: CSGWRRETQYF
J: TRBJ1-4; V: TRBV3-1; CDR3: CASSQRAQPPLFF
J: TRBJ2-1; V: TRBV6-5; CDR3: CASSLGRRGHNEQFF
J: TRBJ2-7; V: TRBV29-1; CDR3: CSVELQGAPIYEQYF
J: TRBJ2-1; V: TRBV5-1; CDR3: CASSPQPTGILYEQFF
J: TRBJ1-2; V: TRBV4-1; CDR3: CASSRVAGQELIYGYTF
J: TRBJ2-1; V: TRBV20-1; CDR3: CSARAGGGYRSSYNEQFF
J: TRBJ2-1; V: TRBV7-9; CDR3: CASSAVGTPEHEQFF
J: TRBJ2-1; V: TRBV6-1; CDR3: CASSGSTGGSYNEQFF
J: TRBJ2-7; V: TRBV7-8; CDR3: CASSLRVNYEQYF
J: TRBJ2-5; V: TRBV6-5; CDR3: CASSYLGHRSQETQYF
J: TRBJ1-1; V: TRBV7-9; CDR3: CASSEGRRIFF
J: TRBJ1-2; V: TRBV12-3/TRBV12-4; CDR3: CASSRSDTGFYGYTF
J: TRBJ2-3; V: TRBV5-5; CDR3: CASSLRGRASDTQYF
J: TRBJ2-3; V: TRBV12-3/TRBV12-4; CDR3: CASSPLDSSTDTQYF
J: TRBJ1-1; V: TRBV5-1; CDR3: CASSPSEGARGTEAFF
J: TRBJ2-7; V: TRBV20-1; CDR3: CSARDSSGTYEQYF
J: TRBJ2-4; V: TRBV27; CDR3: CETHRGNIQYF
J: TRBJ2-2; V: TRBV5-1; CDR3: CASRKGTNTGELFF
J: TRBJ2-4; V: TRBV27; CDR3: CASRSGGDIQYF
J: TRBJ2-1; V: TRBV24-1; CDR3: CATSDLGLAGYNEQFF
J: TRBJ1-2; V: TRBV30; CDR3: CAWITEPSLAGYTF
J: TRBJ1-3; V: TRBV4-1; CDR3: CASSQTSQGYGNTIYF
J: TRBJ1-5; V: TRBV3-1; CDR3: CASSQEPGLGRDQPQHF
J: TRBJ2-1; V: TRBV29-1; CDR3: CSSWGAGAYEQFF
J: TRBJ2-7; V: TRBV29-1; CDR3: CSVEDRTESYEQYF
J: TRBJ2-5; V: TRBV24-1; CDR3: CATSDFPGTSGTGTQYF
J: TRBJ2-1; V: TRBV5-6; CDR3: CASSLGAKWFF
J: TRBJ1-1; V: TRBV11-2; CDR3: CASRSIAHAEAFF
J: TRBJ1-3; V: TRBV20-1; CDR3: CSARSQGYGNTIYF
J: TRBJ2-1; V: TRBV12-3/TRBV12-4; CDR3: CASRLGTSSYNEQFF
J: TRBJ2-1; V: TRBV20-1; CDR3: CSARPGLTVEQFF
J: TRBJ2-1; V: TRBV10-2; CDR3: CASSEVGRATRAYNEQFF
J: TRBJ2-2; V: TRBV5-1; CDR3: CASNAAGLAGGRYTGELFF
J: TRBJ2-7; V: TRBV6-5; CDR3: CASSYGNRGYEQYF
J: TRBJ2-1; V: TRBV27; CDR3: CASRSGNYNEQFF
J: TRBJ2-7; V: TRBV28; CDR3: CASSFVQGKSSGYEQYF
J: TRBJ2-1; V: TRBV27; CDR3: CASSSPRLADNEQFF
J: TRBJ1-4; V: TRBV3-1; CDR3: CASSFGRAVEKLFF
J: TRBJ2-1; V: TRBV7-8; CDR3: CASSFGMDEQFF
J: TRBJ2-4; V: TRBV29-1; CDR3: CSVKTGGEGLAKNIQYF